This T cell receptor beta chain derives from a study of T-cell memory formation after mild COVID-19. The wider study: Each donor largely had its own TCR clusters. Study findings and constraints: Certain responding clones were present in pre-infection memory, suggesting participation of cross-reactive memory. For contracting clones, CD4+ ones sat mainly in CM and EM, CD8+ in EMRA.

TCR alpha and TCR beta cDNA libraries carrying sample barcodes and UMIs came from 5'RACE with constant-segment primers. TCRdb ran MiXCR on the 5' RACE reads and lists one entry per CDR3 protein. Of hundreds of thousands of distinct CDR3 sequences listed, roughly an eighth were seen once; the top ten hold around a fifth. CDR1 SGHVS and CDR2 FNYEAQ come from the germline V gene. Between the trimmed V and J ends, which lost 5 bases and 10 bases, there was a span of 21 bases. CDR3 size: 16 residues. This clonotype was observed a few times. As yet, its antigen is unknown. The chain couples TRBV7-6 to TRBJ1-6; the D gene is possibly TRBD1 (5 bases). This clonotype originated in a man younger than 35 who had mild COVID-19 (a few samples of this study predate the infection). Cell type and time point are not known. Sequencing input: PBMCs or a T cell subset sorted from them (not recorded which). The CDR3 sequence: CASSSERGGLGSPLHF. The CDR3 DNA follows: TGTGCCAGCAGCAGCGAGCGGGGCGGACTGGGGTCACCCCTCCACTTT.